These T cell receptor beta chains were read from a single sample in a study of T cells in Graves' hyperthyroidism and ophthalmopathy. TCRdb reprocessed the multiplex PCR reads with MiXCR, giving one entry per CDR3 protein. The repertoire holds fewer than 400,000 distinct CDR3 sequences, with over 12% as singletons. The sequenced material came from blood. These receptors all come from a man between 50 and 59 years old with Graves' ophthalmopathy. Each CDR3 is given with its conserved first and last residue. Fields, in order: J gene, D gene, clone size, V gene, CDR3 protein, CDR3 DNA. D genes are given only for firm matches. Clone sizes are given selectively: once, few, many, or a class where the clone is expanded.

j_call: TRBJ1-2; d_call: TRBD1; clone_size: few; v_call: TRBV7-9; cdr3_aa: CASSSGQGVGGYTF; cdr3_nt: TGTGCCAGCAGCTCCGGACAGGGGGTGGGTGGCTACACCTTC
j_call: TRBJ1-1; d_call: -; clone_size: many; v_call: TRBV2; cdr3_aa: CASSESGGAFF; cdr3_nt: TGTGCCAGCAGTGAATCGGGTGGAGCTTTCTTT
j_call: TRBJ2-7; d_call: -; clone_size: many; v_call: TRBV6-1; cdr3_aa: CASSGETGWASYEQYF; cdr3_nt: TGTGCCAGCAGTGGAGAGACAGGATGGGCCTCCTACGAGCAGTACTTC
j_call: TRBJ2-1; d_call: TRBD2; clone_size: -; v_call: TRBV11-2; cdr3_aa: CASSYTSGSYNEQFF; cdr3_nt: TGTGCCAGCAGCTATACTAGCGGGAGCTACAATGAGCAGTTCTTC
j_call: TRBJ2-7; d_call: -; clone_size: -; v_call: TRBV7-9; cdr3_aa: CASSLAGIYEQYF; cdr3_nt: TGTGCCAGCAGCTTAGCAGGGATCTACGAGCAGTACTTC
j_call: TRBJ1-5; d_call: -; clone_size: many; v_call: TRBV28; cdr3_aa: CASSSWVGDQPQHF; cdr3_nt: TGTGCCAGCAGCTCATGGGTAGGGGATCAGCCCCAGCATTTT
j_call: TRBJ1-2; d_call: -; clone_size: many; v_call: TRBV12-3/TRBV12-4; cdr3_aa: CASSHREESYGYTF; cdr3_nt: TGTGCCAGCAGCCACAGGGAGGAGAGCTATGGCTACACCTTC
j_call: TRBJ2-2; d_call: TRBD2; clone_size: few; v_call: TRBV10-3; cdr3_aa: CATQVYSGRASDTGELFF; cdr3_nt: TGTGCCACCCAGGTCTATAGCGGGAGGGCCTCGGACACCGGGGAGCTGTTTTTT
j_call: TRBJ2-1; d_call: TRBD2; clone_size: -; v_call: TRBV11-2; cdr3_aa: CASSQAGLEPYNEQFF; cdr3_nt: TGTGCCAGCAGCCAAGCGGGACTAGAACCCTACAATGAGCAGTTCTTC
j_call: TRBJ1-6; d_call: -; clone_size: few; v_call: TRBV18; cdr3_aa: CASSRQRDNSPLHF; cdr3_nt: TGTGCCAGCTCGCGACAGAGGGATAATTCACCCCTCCACTTT
j_call: TRBJ2-1; d_call: TRBD2; clone_size: many; v_call: TRBV14; cdr3_aa: CASSQVRAGGGGEQFF; cdr3_nt: TGTGCCAGCAGCCAAGTTCGTGCGGGAGGAGGCGGTGAGCAGTTCTTC
j_call: TRBJ2-7; d_call: -; clone_size: many; v_call: TRBV5-1; cdr3_aa: CASSLVGSGLTSYEQYF; cdr3_nt: TGCGCCAGCAGCTTGGTGGGCTCGGGACTCACCTCCTACGAGCAGTACTTC
j_call: TRBJ2-7; d_call: TRBD1; clone_size: many; v_call: TRBV7-9; cdr3_aa: CANDRDRGREQYF; cdr3_nt: TGTGCCAACGACCGGGACAGGGGTCGCGAGCAGTACTTC
j_call: TRBJ1-1; d_call: TRBD1; clone_size: many; v_call: TRBV7-9; cdr3_aa: CASSYRTGRNTEAFF; cdr3_nt: TGTGCCAGCAGCTATAGGACAGGGAGGAACACTGAAGCTTTCTTT
j_call: TRBJ1-2; d_call: -; clone_size: many; v_call: TRBV12-3/TRBV12-4; cdr3_aa: CASSSPPGQTYGYTF; cdr3_nt: TGTGCCAGCAGTTCTCCCCCCGGACAGACTTATGGCTACACCTTC
j_call: TRBJ2-3; d_call: -; clone_size: many; v_call: TRBV2; cdr3_aa: CASSEVIEATQYF; cdr3_nt: TGTGCCAGCAGTGAAGTAATAGAGGCTACGCAGTATTTT
j_call: TRBJ2-3; d_call: -; clone_size: -; v_call: TRBV5-1; cdr3_aa: CASSFKITDTQYF; cdr3_nt: TGCGCCAGCAGTTTTAAGATCACAGATACGCAGTATTTT
j_call: TRBJ2-7; d_call: -; clone_size: many; v_call: TRBV12-3/TRBV12-4; cdr3_aa: CASSLHGASEQYF; cdr3_nt: TGTGCCAGCAGTTTACATGGGGCTAGCGAGCAGTACTTC
j_call: TRBJ1-1; d_call: -; clone_size: -; v_call: TRBV12-5; cdr3_aa: CASGFDTEAFF; cdr3_nt: TGTGCTAGTGGCTTTGACACTGAAGCTTTCTTT
j_call: TRBJ2-3; d_call: -; clone_size: few; v_call: TRBV2; cdr3_aa: CASSEWGTWDSTDTQYF; cdr3_nt: TGTGCCAGCAGTGAATGGGGGACTTGGGATAGCACAGATACGCAGTATTTT
j_call: TRBJ2-1; d_call: TRBD2; clone_size: -; v_call: TRBV19; cdr3_aa: CATSGLWEQFF; cdr3_nt: TGTGCCACTAGCGGATTATGGGAGCAGTTCTTC
j_call: TRBJ2-7; d_call: -; clone_size: many; v_call: TRBV7-9; cdr3_aa: CASSTPWEPYEQYF; cdr3_nt: TGTGCCAGCAGCACCCCCTGGGAACCCTACGAGCAGTACTTC
j_call: TRBJ2-2; d_call: TRBD2; clone_size: few; v_call: TRBV6-1; cdr3_aa: CASSRLTGTSGRSTGELFF; cdr3_nt: TGTGCCAGCAGCAGACTCACCGGGACTAGCGGGAGGTCCACCGGGGAGCTGTTTTTT
j_call: TRBJ1-1; d_call: -; clone_size: -; v_call: TRBV19; cdr3_aa: CASSIMRGANTEAFF; cdr3_nt: TGTGCCAGTAGTATTATGCGGGGCGCGAACACTGAAGCTTTCTTT